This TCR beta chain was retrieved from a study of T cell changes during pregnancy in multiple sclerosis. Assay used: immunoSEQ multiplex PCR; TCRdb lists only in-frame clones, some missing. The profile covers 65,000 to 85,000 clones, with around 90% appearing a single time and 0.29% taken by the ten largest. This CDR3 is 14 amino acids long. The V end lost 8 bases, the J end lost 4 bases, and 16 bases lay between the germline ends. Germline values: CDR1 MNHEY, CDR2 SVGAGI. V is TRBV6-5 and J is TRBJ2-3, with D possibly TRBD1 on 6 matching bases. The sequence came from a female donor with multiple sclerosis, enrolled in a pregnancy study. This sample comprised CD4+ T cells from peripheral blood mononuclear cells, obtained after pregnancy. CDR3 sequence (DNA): TGTGCCAGCGGGGGACATCCTCGGGCAGATACGCAGTATTTT. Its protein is CASGGHPRADTQYF.